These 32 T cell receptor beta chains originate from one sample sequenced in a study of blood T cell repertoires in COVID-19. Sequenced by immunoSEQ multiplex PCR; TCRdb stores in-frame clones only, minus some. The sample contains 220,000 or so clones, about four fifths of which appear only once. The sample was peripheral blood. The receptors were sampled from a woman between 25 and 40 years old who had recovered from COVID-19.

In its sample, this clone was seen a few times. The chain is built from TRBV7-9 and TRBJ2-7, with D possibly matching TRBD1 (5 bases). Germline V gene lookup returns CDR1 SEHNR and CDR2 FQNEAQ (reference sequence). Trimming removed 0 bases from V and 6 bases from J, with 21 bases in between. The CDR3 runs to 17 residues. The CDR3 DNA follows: TGTGCCAGCAGCTTAGCCCGATTGGACACCCGGTTGGGCGAGCAGTACTTC. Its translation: CASSLARLDTRLGEQYF.

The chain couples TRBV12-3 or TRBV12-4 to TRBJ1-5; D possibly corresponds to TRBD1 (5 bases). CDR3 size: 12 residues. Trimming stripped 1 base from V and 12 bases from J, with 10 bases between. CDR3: CASSLDRTLQHF. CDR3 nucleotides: TGTGCCAGCAGTTTAGACAGGACCCTCCAGCATTTT.

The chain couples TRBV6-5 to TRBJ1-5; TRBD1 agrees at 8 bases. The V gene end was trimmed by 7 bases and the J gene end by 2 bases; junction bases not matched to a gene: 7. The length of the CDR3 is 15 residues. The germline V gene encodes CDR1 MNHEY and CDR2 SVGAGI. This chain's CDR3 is CASTQDRDGNQPQHF. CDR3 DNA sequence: TGTGCCAGCACCCAGGACAGGGACGGCAATCAGCCCCAGCATTTT.

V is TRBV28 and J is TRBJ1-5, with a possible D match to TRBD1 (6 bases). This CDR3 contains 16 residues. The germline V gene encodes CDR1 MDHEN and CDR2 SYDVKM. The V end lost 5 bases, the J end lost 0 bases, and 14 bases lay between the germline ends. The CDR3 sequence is CASSRGGVHSNQPQHF. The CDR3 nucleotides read TGTGCCAGCAGTAGAGGGGGAGTACATAGCAATCAGCCCCAGCATTTT.

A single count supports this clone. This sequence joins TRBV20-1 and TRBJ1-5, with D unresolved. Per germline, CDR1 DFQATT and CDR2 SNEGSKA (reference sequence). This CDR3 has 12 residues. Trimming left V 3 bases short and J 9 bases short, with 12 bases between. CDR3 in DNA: TGCAGTGCTAGTCCCGGCACGGGGCCCCAGCATTTT. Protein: CSASPGTGPQHF.

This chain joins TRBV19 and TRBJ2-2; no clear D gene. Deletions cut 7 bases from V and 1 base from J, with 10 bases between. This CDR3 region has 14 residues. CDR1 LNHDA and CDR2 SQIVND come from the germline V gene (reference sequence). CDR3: CASNSHRNTGELFF. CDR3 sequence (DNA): TGTGCCAGTAACTCCCACAGGAACACCGGGGAGCTGTTTTTT.

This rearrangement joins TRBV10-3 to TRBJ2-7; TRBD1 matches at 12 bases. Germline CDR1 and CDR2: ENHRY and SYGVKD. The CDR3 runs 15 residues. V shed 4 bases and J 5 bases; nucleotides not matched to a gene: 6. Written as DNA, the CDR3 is TGTGCCATCAGTGGGGGACAGGGGGCAAAGGACGAGCAGTACTTC. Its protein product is CAISGGQGAKDEQYF.

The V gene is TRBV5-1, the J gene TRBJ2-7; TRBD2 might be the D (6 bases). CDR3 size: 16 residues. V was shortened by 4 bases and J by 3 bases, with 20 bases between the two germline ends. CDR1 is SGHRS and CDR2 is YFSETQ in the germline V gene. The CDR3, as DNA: TGCGCCAGCAGCGCTGTATCGTCGGGACTCTTCTACGAGCAGTACTTC. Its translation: CASSAVSSGLFYEQYF.

CDR3 amino acids: CASSRTSGPPGSYEQYF. The CDR3 nucleotides read TGTGCCAGCAGCCGGACTAGCGGGCCACCCGGTTCCTACGAGCAGTACTTC. This chain joins TRBV7-3 and TRBJ2-7; TRBD2 aligns across 11 bases. Per germline, CDR1 SGHTA and CDR2 FQGTGA. V dropped 5 bases and J dropped 1; count of bases not matched to a gene: 10. The CDR3 has 17 amino acids.

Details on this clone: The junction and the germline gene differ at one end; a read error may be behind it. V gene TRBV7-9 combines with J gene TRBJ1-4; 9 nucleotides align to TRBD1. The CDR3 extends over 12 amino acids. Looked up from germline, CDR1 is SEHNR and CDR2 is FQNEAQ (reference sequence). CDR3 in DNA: TGTGCCAGCAGCTTAAACACAGGGGGCGGACATTTT. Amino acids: CASSLNTGGGHF.

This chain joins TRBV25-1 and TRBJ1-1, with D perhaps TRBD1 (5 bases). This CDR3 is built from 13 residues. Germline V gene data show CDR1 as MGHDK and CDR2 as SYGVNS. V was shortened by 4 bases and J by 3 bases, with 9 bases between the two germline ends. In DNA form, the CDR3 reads TGTGCCAGCAGTGGGGGGACTTACACTGAAGCTTTCTTT. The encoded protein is CASSGGTYTEAFF.

CDR3: CAISEAGTGIDEQYF. CDR3 in DNA: TGTGCCATCAGTGAAGCTGGGACAGGGATCGACGAGCAGTACTTC. The chain links TRBV10-3 to TRBJ2-7; TRBD1 matches at 9 bases. The CDR3 has 15 residues. Trimming at V came to 3 bases and at J to 5 bases, leaving 8 bases not matched to a gene. CDR1 is ENHRY, CDR2 SYGVKD, per germline.

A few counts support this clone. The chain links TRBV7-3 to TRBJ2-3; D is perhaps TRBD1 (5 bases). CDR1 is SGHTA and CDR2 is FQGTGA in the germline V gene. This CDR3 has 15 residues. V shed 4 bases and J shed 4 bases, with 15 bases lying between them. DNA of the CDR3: TGTGCCAGCAGCTCCCTCGGCAGGGCGGCAGATACGCAGTATTTT. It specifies CASSSLGRAADTQYF.

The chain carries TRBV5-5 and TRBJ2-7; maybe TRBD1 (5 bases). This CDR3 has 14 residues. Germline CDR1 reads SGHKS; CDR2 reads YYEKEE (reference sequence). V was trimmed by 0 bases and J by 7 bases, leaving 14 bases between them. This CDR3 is CASSLEGRAREQYF. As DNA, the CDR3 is TGTGCCAGCAGCTTGGAGGGCAGGGCGCGGGAGCAGTACTTC.

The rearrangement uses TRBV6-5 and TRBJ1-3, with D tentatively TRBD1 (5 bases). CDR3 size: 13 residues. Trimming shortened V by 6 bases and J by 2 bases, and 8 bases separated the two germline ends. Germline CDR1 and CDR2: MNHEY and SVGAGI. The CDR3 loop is CASRAGTGNTIYF. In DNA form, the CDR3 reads TGTGCCAGCAGAGCAGGGACTGGAAACACCATATATTTT.

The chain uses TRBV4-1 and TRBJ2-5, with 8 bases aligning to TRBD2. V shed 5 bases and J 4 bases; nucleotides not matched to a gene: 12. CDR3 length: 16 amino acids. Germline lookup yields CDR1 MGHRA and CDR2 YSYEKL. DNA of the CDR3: TGCGCCAGCAGCTCAACTAGCGGCATTGGGGGAGAGACCCAGTACTTC. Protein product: CASSSTSGIGGETQYF.

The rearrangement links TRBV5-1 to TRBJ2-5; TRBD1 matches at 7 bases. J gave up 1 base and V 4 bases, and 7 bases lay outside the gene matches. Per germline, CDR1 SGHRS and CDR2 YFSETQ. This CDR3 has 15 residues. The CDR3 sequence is CASSLGQVRQETQYF. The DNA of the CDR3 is TGCGCCAGCAGCCTCGGACAGGTCCGCCAAGAGACCCAGTACTTC. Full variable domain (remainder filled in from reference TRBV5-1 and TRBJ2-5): KAGVTQTPRYLIKTRGQQVTLSCSPISGHRSVSWYQQTPGQGLQFLFEYFSETQRNKGNFPGRFSGRQFSNSRSEMNVSTLELGDSALYLCASSLGQVRQETQYFGPGTRLLVL.

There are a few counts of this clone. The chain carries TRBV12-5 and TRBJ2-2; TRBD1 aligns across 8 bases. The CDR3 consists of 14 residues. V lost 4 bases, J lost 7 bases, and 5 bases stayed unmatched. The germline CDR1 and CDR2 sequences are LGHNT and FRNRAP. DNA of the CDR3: TGTGCTAGTGGTTACAGGGGGGAAGGCGGGGAGCTGTTTTTT. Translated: CASGYRGEGGELFF.

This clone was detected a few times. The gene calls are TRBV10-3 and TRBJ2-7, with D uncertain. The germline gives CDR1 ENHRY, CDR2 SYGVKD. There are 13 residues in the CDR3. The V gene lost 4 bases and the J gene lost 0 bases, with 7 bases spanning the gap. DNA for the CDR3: TGTGCCATCAGTGGCTTAGACTCCTACGAGCAGTACTTC. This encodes CAISGLDSYEQYF.

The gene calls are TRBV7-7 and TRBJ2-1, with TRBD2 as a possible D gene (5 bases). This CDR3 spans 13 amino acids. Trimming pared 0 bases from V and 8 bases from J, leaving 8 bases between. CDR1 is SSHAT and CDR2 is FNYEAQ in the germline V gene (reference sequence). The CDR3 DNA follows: TGTGCCAGCAGCTTAGCCGAAGCGGATGAGCAGTTCTTC. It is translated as CASSLAEADEQFF.

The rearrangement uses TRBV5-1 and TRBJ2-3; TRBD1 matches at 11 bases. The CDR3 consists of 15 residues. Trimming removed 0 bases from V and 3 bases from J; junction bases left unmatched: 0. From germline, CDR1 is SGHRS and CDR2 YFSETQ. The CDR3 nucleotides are TGCGCCAGCAGCTTGGGGGACAGGGGGACAGATACGCAGTATTTT. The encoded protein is CASSLGDRGTDTQYF.

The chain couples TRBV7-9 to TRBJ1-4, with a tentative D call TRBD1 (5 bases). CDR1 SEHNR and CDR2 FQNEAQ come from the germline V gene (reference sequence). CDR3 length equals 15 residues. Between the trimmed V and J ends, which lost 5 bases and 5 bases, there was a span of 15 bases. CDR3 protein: CASSGWTKENEKLFF. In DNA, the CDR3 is TGTGCCAGCAGCGGGTGGACAAAAGAGAATGAAAAACTGTTTTTT.

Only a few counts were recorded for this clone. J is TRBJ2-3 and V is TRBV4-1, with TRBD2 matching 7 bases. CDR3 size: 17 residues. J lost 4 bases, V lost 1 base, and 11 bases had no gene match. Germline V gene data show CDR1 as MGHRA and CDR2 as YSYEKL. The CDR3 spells CASSQVLVRGRADTQYF. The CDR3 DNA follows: TGCGCCAGCAGCCAAGTCTTAGTGCGTGGGAGGGCAGATACGCAGTATTTT.

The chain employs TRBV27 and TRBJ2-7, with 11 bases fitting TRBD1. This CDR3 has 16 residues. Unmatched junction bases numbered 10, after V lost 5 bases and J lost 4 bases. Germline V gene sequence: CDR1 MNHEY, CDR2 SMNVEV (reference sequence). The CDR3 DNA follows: TGTGCCAGCAGTCTAACATCGGGACAGGGGGTTTACGAGCAGTACTTC. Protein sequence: CASSLTSGQGVYEQYF.

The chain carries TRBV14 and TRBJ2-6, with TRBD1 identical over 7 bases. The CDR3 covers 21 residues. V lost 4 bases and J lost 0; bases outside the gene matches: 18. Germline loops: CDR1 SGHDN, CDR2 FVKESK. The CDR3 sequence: CASSPPRRTGDLFSGANVLTF. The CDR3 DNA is TGTGCCAGCAGCCCGCCTAGACGGACAGGTGACCTCTTCTCTGGGGCCAACGTCCTGACTTTC.

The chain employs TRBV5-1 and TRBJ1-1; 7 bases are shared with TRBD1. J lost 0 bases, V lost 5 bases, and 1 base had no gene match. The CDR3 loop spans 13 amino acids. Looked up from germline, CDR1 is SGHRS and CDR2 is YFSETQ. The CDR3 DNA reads TGCGCCAGCAGGACAGGGCTGAACACTGAAGCTTTCTTT. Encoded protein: CASRTGLNTEAFF. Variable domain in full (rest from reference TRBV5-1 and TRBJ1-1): KAGVTQTPRYLIKTRGQQVTLSCSPISGHRSVSWYQQTPGQGLQFLFEYFSETQRNKGNFPGRFSGRQFSNSRSEMNVSTLELGDSALYLCASRTGLNTEAFFGQGTRLTVV.

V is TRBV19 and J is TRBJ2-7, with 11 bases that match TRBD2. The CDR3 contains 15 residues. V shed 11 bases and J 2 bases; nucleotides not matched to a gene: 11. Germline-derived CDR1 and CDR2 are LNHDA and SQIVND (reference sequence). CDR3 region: CASRNSGRGPYEQYF. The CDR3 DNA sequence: TGTGCCTCCAGAAATAGCGGGAGGGGTCCCTACGAGCAGTACTTC.

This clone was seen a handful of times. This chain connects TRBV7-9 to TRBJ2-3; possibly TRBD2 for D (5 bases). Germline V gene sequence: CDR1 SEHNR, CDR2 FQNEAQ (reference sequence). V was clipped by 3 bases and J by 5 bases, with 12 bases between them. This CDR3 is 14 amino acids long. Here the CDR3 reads CASSFVLEGDTQYF. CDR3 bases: TGTGCCAGCAGCTTTGTGCTAGAGGGAGATACGCAGTATTTT.

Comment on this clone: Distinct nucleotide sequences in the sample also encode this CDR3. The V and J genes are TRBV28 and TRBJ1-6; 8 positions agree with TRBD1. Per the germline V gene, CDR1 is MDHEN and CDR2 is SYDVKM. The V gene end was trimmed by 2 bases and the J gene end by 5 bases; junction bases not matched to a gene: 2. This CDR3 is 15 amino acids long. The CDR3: CASSLVDRDNSPLHF. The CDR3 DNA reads TGTGCCAGCAGTTTAGTGGACAGGGATAATTCACCCCTCCACTTT.

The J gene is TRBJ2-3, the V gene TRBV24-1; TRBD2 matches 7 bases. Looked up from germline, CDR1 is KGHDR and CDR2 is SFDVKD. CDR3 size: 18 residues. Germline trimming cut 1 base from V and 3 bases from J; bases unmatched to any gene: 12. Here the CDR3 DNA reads TGTGCCACCAGTGATTTACAGAGTAGGGCGGGAGTAACAGATACGCAGTATTTT. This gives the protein CATSDLQSRAGVTDTQYF.

The CDR3 DNA sequence: TGTGCCAGTAGTATAGACACCGGGAAGGGCTACACCTTC. It encodes CASSIDTGKGYTF. The chain recombines TRBV19 with TRBJ1-2; D remains ambiguous. The CDR3 is 13 amino acids. V was shortened by 0 bases and J by 8 bases, with 10 bases between the two germline ends. Germline assignment: CDR1 LNHDA and CDR2 SQIVND (reference sequence).

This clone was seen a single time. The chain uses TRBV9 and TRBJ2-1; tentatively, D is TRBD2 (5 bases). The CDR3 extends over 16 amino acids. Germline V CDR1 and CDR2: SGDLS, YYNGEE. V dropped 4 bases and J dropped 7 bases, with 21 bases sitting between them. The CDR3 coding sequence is TGTGCCAGCAGCCTCCTTGGAGGACTCGGAGCTAATGAGCAGTTCTTC. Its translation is CASSLLGGLGANEQFF.